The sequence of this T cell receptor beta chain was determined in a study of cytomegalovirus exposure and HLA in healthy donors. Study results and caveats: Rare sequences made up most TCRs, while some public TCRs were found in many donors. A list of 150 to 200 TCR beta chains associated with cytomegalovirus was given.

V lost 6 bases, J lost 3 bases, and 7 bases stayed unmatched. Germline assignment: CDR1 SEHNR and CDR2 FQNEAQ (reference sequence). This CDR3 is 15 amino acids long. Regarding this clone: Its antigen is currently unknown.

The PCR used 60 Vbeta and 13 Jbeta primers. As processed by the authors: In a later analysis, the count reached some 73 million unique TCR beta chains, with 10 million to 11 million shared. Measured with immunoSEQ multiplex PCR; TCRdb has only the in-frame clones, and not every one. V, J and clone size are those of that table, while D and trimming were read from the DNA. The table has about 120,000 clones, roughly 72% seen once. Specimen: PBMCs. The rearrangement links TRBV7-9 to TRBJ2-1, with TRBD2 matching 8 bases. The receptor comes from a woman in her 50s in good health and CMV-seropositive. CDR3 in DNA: TGTGCCAGCAGTTCTTTAGCGGGGTACTACAATGAGCAGTTCTTC. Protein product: CASSSLAGYYNEQFF.